Listed below are T cell receptor beta chains from one sample, sequenced in a study of PD-L1 blockade in urothelial cancer. Here immunoSEQ multiplex PCR was the method, and the copy in TCRdb shows in-frame clones only, minus some. Of about 76,000 clones in the sample, less than 90% were seen once. Sequenced material: PBMCs, taken around atezolizumab (anti-PD-L1) treatment. These receptors came from a man in his 70s with urothelial cancer. CDR3s include the opening cysteine and the closing phenylalanine or tryptophan. D genes are given only for firm matches. A clone size is listed for some rows: how often the clone was seen (once, few, many), or a class if it is expanded.

clone size	D gene	V gene	CDR3 length	J gene	CDR3 protein	CDR3 DNA
-	-	TRBV27	14	TRBJ2-5	CASRAGSLQETQYF	TGTGCCAGCAGGGCAGGGTCCCTCCAAGAGACCCAGTACTTC
-	-	TRBV18	16	TRBJ1-4	CASSPLNGEINEKLFF	TGTGCCAGCTCACCTTTAAACGGGGAAATTAATGAAAAACTGTTTTTT
-	-	TRBV5-1	15	TRBJ2-3	CASRLWETGSDTQYF	TGCGCCAGCAGATTGTGGGAAACAGGGTCAGATACGCAGTATTTT
-	TRBD1	TRBV5-1	15	TRBJ2-5	CASSLDGTAQETQYF	TGCGCCAGCAGCTTGGATGGGACAGCCCAAGAGACCCAGTACTTC
few	-	TRBV2	13	TRBJ2-7	CASKGRITYEQYF	TGTGCCAGCAAAGGGAGGATAACCTACGAGCAGTACTTC
-	-	TRBV10-3	13	TRBJ2-5	CAISVGGGETQYF	TGTGCCATCAGTGTGGGGGGAGGAGAGACCCAGTACTTC
-	-	TRBV7-9	11	TRBJ2-5	CASSVQETQYF	TGTGCCAGCAGCGTACAAGAGACCCAGTACTTC
-	TRBD2	TRBV10-2	16	TRBJ2-7	CASSVGTSGSLPEQYF	TGCGCCAGCAGTGTCGGGACTAGCGGGAGTCTCCCCGAGCAGTACTTC
once	TRBD1	TRBV7-6	17	TRBJ2-3	CASSSRTGGISPDTQYF	TGTGCCAGCAGCTCCCGGACAGGGGGCATCTCTCCAGATACGCAGTATTTT
-	TRBD1	TRBV19	14	TRBJ2-3	CASRRRQGGDTQYF	TGTGCCAGTAGGCGGAGACAGGGTGGGGATACGCAGTATTTT
-	TRBD2	TRBV28	14	TRBJ2-1	CASSRAAGVDEQFF	TGTGCCAGCAGTCGGGCAGCGGGAGTCGATGAGCAGTTCTTC
-	-	TRBV7-9	14	TRBJ2-3	CASSFRTSTDTQYF	TGTGCCAGCAGCTTTCGGACTAGCACAGATACGCAGTATTTT
-	-	TRBV4-1	15	TRBJ1-1	CASSLRAGENTEAFF	TGCGCCAGCAGCCTAAGGGCCGGGGAGAACACTGAAGCTTTCTTT
-	-	TRBV21-1	13	TRBJ1-5	CASSGTGLKPQHF	TGTGCCAGCTCTGGGACAGGCCTAAAGCCCCAGCATTTT
once	TRBD2	TRBV10-2	12	TRBJ2-7	CASRLAGVEQYF	TGCGCCAGCAGACTAGCGGGAGTTGAGCAGTACTTC
once	-	TRBV27	12	TRBJ2-3	CASSSFTDTQYF	TGTGCCAGCAGTTCCTTCACAGATACGCAGTATTTT
-	TRBD1	TRBV5-4	17	TRBJ1-4	CASSLGRDRGRGEKLFF	TGTGCCAGCAGCTTGGGAAGGGACAGGGGGCGAGGAGAAAAACTGTTTTTT
-	TRBD2	TRBV7-9	15	TRBJ2-1	CASRSGLAGYNEQFF	TGTGCCAGCAGGTCGGGACTAGCGGGGTACAATGAGCAGTTCTTC
few	-	TRBV5-1	13	TRBJ2-3	CASNLAGTDTQYF	TGCGCCAGCAATCTTGCGGGAACAGATACGCAGTATTTT
-	-	TRBV18	16	TRBJ1-1	CASSEQETPRVTEAFF	TGTGCCAGCTCAGAACAGGAAACCCCTCGTGTCACTGAAGCTTTCTTT
-	-	TRBV5-8	12	TRBJ1-1	CASSSRVSEAFF	TGTGCCAGCAGTTCCAGGGTCTCTGAAGCTTTCTTT
few	-	TRBV7-3	13	TRBJ1-1	CASSSYTRLEAFF	TGTGCCAGCAGCTCGTACACCCGCCTGGAAGCTTTCTTT
once	TRBD1	TRBV11-3	13	TRBJ2-3	CASSSQGADTQYF	TGTGCCAGCAGCTCGCAGGGGGCAGATACGCAGTATTTT
-	TRBD2	TRBV9	16	TRBJ2-3	CASSVALAASTDTQYF	TGTGCCAGCAGCGTAGCGCTAGCGGCAAGCACAGATACGCAGTATTTT
-	-	TRBV6-6	14	TRBJ2-1	CASSYPELANEQFF	TGTGCCAGCAGTTACCCTGAACTAGCCAATGAGCAGTTCTTC
once	-	TRBV9	14	TRBJ2-4	CASSASQGLDIQYF	TGTGCCAGCAGCGCCTCACAGGGTTTAGACATTCAGTACTTC
few	-	TRBV6-5	12	TRBJ2-7	CASRKETGWQYF	TGTGCCAGCAGAAAGGAGACAGGCTGGCAGTACTTC
-	TRBD2	TRBV10-1	15	TRBJ2-3	CASSQASGSPDTQYF	TGCGCCAGCAGTCAGGCCAGCGGGAGTCCAGATACGCAGTATTTT
-	TRBD1	TRBV27	13	TRBJ2-3	CASSSVQGVSQYF	TGTGCCAGCAGTTCTGTACAGGGGGTTTCCCAGTATTTT
few	-	TRBV28	13	TRBJ2-7	CASRGQTGYEQYF	TGTGCCAGCAGAGGACAGACAGGCTACGAGCAGTACTTC
-	TRBD1	TRBV27	18	TRBJ2-3	CASSLTLGQGVLTDTQYF	TGTGCCAGCAGCCTTACTTTGGGACAGGGGGTTCTCACAGATACGCAGTATTTT
-	TRBD1	TRBV29-1	13	TRBJ2-5	CSVDGTGGETQYF	TGCAGCGTTGATGGGACAGGGGGAGAGACCCAGTACTTC
-	-	TRBV6-6	15	TRBJ1-3	CASSYPEGGGNTIYF	TGTGCCAGCAGTTATCCCGAGGGAGGTGGAAACACCATATATTTT
-	TRBD2	TRBV2	17	TRBJ2-3	CASSDRRGTSSADTQYF	TGTGCCAGCAGTGATCGTAGGGGGACTAGCAGCGCAGATACGCAGTATTTT
-	-	TRBV7-8	15	TRBJ2-1	CASSDLTGNYNEQFF	TGTGCCAGCAGCGATTTAACAGGGAACTACAATGAGCAGTTCTTC
-	TRBD2	TRBV2	16	TRBJ2-5	CASSLAGGLRGETQYF	TGTGCCAGCTCGCTGGCGGGAGGGCTTAGGGGAGAGACCCAGTACTTC
-	-	TRBV7-8	14	TRBJ1-5	CASSPRGDNQPQHF	TGTGCCAGCAGCCCCCGGGGGGATAATCAGCCCCAGCATTTT
-	TRBD2	TRBV5-1	17	TRBJ2-3	CASSSYTSGRAVDTQYF	TGCGCCAGCAGCTCCTATACTAGCGGGAGGGCCGTAGATACGCAGTATTTT
-	-	TRBV2	17	TRBJ1-5	CASRAGTWGYSNQPQHF	TGTGCCAGCAGGGCAGGGACATGGGGGTATAGCAATCAGCCCCAGCATTTT
-	-	TRBV10-1	16	TRBJ2-1	CASSESIGSSYNEQFF	TGCGCCAGCAGTGAGTCGATCGGGAGCTCCTACAATGAGCAGTTCTTC
-	-	TRBV11-2	13	TRBJ2-3	CASSLAPTDTQYF	TGTGCCAGCAGCTTAGCTCCCACAGATACGCAGTATTTT
once	TRBD1	TRBV11-3	17	TRBJ1-1	CASSLETRDREGAEAFF	TGTGCCAGCAGCTTAGAGACCCGGGACAGGGAAGGGGCTGAAGCTTTCTTT
once	TRBD1	TRBV6-1	14	TRBJ2-7	CASSDPGQGYEQYF	TGTGCCAGCAGTGATCCGGGACAGGGTTACGAGCAGTACTTC
-	-	TRBV6-1	12	TRBJ2-3	CAVEDFPDTQYF	TGTGCCGTCGAGGACTTCCCAGATACGCAGTATTTT
-	TRBD1	TRBV6-1	15	TRBJ1-3	CASTSTGAGGNTIYF	TGTGCCAGCACCTCGACAGGGGCGGGGGGAAACACCATATATTTT
-	TRBD2	TRBV29-1	14	TRBJ2-7	CSVEGGRGPYEQYF	TGCAGCGTTGAAGGGGGGAGGGGACCCTACGAGCAGTACTTC
-	TRBD1	TRBV19	14	TRBJ2-7	CASSATGAIYEQYF	TGTGCCAGTAGTGCGACAGGGGCAATCTACGAGCAGTACTTC
-	-	TRBV29-1	14	TRBJ2-1	CSSKVQGQYNEQFF	TGCAGCTCTAAGGTGCAGGGGCAATACAATGAGCAGTTCTTC
once	-	TRBV18	13	TRBJ2-7	CASSPPTALEQYF	TGTGCCAGCTCACCACCGACTGCCCTCGAGCAGTACTTC
-	-	TRBV5-6	15	TRBJ2-3	CASSRSDSFTDTQYF	TGTGCCAGCAGCCGATCAGACAGCTTCACAGATACGCAGTATTTT
-	TRBD2	TRBV28	16	TRBJ2-1	CASTPQRASGSNEQFF	TGTGCCAGCACCCCGCAGCGGGCTAGCGGGTCCAATGAGCAGTTCTTC
-	TRBD1	TRBV6-6	14	TRBJ2-1	CASSSGTDYNEQFF	TGTGCCAGCAGTTCCGGGACAGACTACAATGAGCAGTTCTTC
few	TRBD2	TRBV2	14	TRBJ2-7	CASSKSAGGYEQYF	TGTGCCAGCAGCAAGTCGGCGGGAGGTTACGAGCAGTACTTC
-	-	TRBV6-5	15	TRBJ1-1	CASSYSRTVNTEAFF	TGTGCCAGCAGTTACTCTAGGACAGTGAACACTGAAGCTTTCTTT
-	-	TRBV28	13	TRBJ1-2	CASSLGGGDGYTF	TGTGCCAGCAGTTTAGGGGGGGGCGATGGCTACACCTTC
-	TRBD1	TRBV4-1	14	TRBJ2-5	CASSPGTGEETQYF	TGCGCCAGCAGCCCCGGGACAGGGGAAGAGACCCAGTACTTC
-	TRBD2	TRBV6-5	16	TRBJ2-1	CASSYGTSGRYNEQFF	TGTGCCAGCAGTTATGGGACTAGCGGGAGGTACAATGAGCAGTTCTTC
-	-	TRBV27	15	TRBJ2-1	CASSFEAGGYNEQFF	TGTGCCAGCAGTTTCGAAGCGGGCGGCTACAATGAGCAGTTCTTC